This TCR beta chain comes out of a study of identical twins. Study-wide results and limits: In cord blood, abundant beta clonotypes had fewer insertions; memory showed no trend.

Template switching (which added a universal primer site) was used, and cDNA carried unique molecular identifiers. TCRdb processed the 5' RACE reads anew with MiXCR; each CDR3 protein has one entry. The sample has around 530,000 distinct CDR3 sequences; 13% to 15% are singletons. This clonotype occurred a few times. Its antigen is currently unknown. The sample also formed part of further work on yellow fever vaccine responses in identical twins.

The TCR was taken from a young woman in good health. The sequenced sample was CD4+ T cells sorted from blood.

Here the CDR3 DNA reads TGTGCCACCAGTACCCAGGGACTAGCGACAACGGAGACCCAGTACTTC. This encodes CATSTQGLATTETQYF. J is TRBJ2-5 and V is TRBV24-1; TRBD2 aligns across 10 bases. The CDR3 length is 16 residues. V shed 6 bases, J shed 5 bases, and the junction held 11 bases outside the gene matches. Germline V gene lookup returns CDR1 KGHDR and CDR2 SFDVKD.